A single sample is the source of the 8 T cell receptor beta chains below, sequenced in a study of blood T cell repertoires in COVID-19. This table comes from immunoSEQ multiplex PCR, and its TCRdb copy is limited to in-frame clones, with some not included. This table has a few hundred thousand clones, about 91% appearing once. The sequencing input was peripheral blood. All receptors derive from a woman between 45 and 65 years old with COVID-19, enrolled during active disease.

The chain recombines TRBV30 with TRBJ1-2; no reliable D call. The germline V and J ends were trimmed by 5 bases and 8 bases, with 15 bases remaining between them. The CDR3 extends over 12 amino acids. Looked up from germline, CDR1 is GTSNPN and CDR2 is SVGIG (reference sequence). CDR3 DNA sequence: TGTGCCTGGGAGGCCGACGGTGCGGGCTACACCTTC. Its protein product is CAWEADGAGYTF.

The genes are TRBV6-1 and TRBJ2-3; D gene unclear. Germline V gene data show CDR1 as MNHNS and CDR2 as SASEGT. Trimming stripped 3 bases from V and 4 bases from J, with 11 bases between. The CDR3 is 14 amino acids. The CDR3 is CASSESFQADTQYF. Here the CDR3 DNA reads TGTGCCAGCAGTGAGAGCTTTCAAGCAGATACGCAGTATTTT.

The chain links TRBV12-3 or TRBV12-4 to TRBJ1-1; 8 bases match TRBD1. J lost 7 bases, V lost 3 bases, and 1 base had no gene match. The CDR3 contains 12 residues. The CDR3 region is CASSFGTGEAFF. CDR3 in DNA: TGTGCCAGCAGTTTCGGGACAGGTGAAGCTTTCTTT.

The V and J genes are TRBV18 and TRBJ2-2; tentative D call: TRBD2 (5 bases). Germline CDR1 KGHSH, CDR2 LQKENI. V was cut by 1 base and J by 3 bases, with 12 bases left in between. This CDR3 comprises 16 residues. The CDR3 loop is CASSPLNGRDTGELFF. In nucleotides, the CDR3 is TGTGCCAGCTCACCACTTAACGGGCGGGACACCGGGGAGCTGTTTTTT.

This clone was seen just once. This chain uses TRBV12-3 or TRBV12-4 with TRBJ1-2; a possible D gene is TRBD1 (6 bases). V lost 4 bases and J lost 7, with 7 bases in between. CDR3 size: 11 residues. The CDR3 spells CASSYRAGYTF. DNA for the CDR3: TGTGCCAGCAGTTACAGGGCTGGCTACACCTTC.

This chain links TRBV19 with TRBJ1-2; D is perhaps TRBD1 (6 bases). This CDR3 contains 14 residues. Germline CDR1 reads LNHDA; CDR2 reads SQIVND (reference sequence). V gave up 3 bases and J gave up 4 bases, with 12 bases separating them. This chain's CDR3 is CASSIWGQAYGYTF. The CDR3 DNA is TGTGCCAGTAGTATCTGGGGGCAGGCCTATGGCTACACCTTC. Variable domain in full (rest from reference TRBV19 and TRBJ1-2): DGGITQSPKYLFRKEGQNVTLSCEQNLNHDAMYWYRQDPGQGLRLIYYSQIVNDFQKGDIAEGYSVSREKKESFPLTVTSAQKNPTAFYLCASSIWGQAYGYTFGSGTRLTVV.

The chain carries TRBV20-1 and TRBJ1-2; TRBD1 is a possible D gene (5 bases). The CDR3 extends over 10 amino acids. Germline lookup yields CDR1 DFQATT and CDR2 SNEGSKA (reference sequence). With 6 bases removed from V and 7 bases from J, the gap between germline ends came to 9 bases. DNA for the CDR3: TGCAGTGCCCCGGGACTTGGCTACACCTTC. Amino acids: CSAPGLGYTF.

DNA for the CDR3: TGCGCCAGCAGCGCCGGGACAGGGTCCTACAATGAGCAGTTCTTC. It is translated as CASSAGTGSYNEQFF. The genes are TRBV5-1 and TRBJ2-1; 9 bases line up with TRBD1. Germline V CDR1 and CDR2: SGHRS, YFSETQ. V lost 4 bases to trimming and J lost 1 base; unmatched junction nucleotides: 3. The CDR3 has 15 residues.